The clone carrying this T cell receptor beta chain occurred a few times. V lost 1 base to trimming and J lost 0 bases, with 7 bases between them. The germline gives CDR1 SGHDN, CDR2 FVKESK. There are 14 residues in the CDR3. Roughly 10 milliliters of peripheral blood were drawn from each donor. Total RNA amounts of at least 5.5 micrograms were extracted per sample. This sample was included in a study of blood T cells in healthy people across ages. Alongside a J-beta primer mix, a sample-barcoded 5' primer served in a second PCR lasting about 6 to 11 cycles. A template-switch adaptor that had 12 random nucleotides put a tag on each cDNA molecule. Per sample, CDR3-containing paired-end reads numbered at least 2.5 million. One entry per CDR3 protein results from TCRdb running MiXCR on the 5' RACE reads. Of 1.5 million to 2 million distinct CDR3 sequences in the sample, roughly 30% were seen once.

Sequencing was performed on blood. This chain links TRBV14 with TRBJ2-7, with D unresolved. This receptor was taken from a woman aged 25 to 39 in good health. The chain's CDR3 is CASSQAIASYEQYF. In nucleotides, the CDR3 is TGTGCCAGCAGCCAAGCCATCGCCTCCTACGAGCAGTACTTC.